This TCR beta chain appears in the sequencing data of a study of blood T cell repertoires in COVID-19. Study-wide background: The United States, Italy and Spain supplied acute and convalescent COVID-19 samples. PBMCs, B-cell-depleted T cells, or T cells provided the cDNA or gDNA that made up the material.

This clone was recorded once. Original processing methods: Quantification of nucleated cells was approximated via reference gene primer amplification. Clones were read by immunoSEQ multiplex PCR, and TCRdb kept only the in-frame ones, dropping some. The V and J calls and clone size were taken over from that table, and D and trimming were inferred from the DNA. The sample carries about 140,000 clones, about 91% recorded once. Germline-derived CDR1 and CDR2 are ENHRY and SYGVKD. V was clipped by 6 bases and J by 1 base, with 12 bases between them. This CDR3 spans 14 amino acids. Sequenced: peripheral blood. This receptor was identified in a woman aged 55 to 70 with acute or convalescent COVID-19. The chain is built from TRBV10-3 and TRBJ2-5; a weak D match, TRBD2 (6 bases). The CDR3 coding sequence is TGTGCCATCAGAGCACGGGGGTCCCAAGAGACCCAGTACTTC. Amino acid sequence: CAIRARGSQETQYF.